The 29 T cell receptor beta chains below come from one sample, sequenced in a study of cytomegalovirus exposure and HLA in healthy donors. With 60 Vbeta and 13 Jbeta primers, the PCR was carried out. Here immunoSEQ multiplex PCR was the method, and the copy in TCRdb shows in-frame clones only, minus some. The repertoire shows some 82,000 clones; the top ten hold around 1.2%. The sequenced material came from PBMCs. The origin of the receptors is a woman in her twenties or thirties in good health and CMV-seronegative.

The chain employs TRBV7-9 and TRBJ2-7; tentative D call: TRBD1 (5 bases). Germline assignment: CDR1 SEHNR and CDR2 FQNEAQ (reference sequence). This CDR3 spans 18 amino acids. V was trimmed by 1 base and J by 3 bases, leaving 22 bases between them. CDR3 DNA sequence: TGTGCCAGCAGCTTAGGCGATGGATGGGGCAGCCCCGGCTACGAGCAGTACTTC. Translating it yields CASSLGDGWGSPGYEQYF.

V gene TRBV29-1 combines with J gene TRBJ1-5; no firm D call. CDR1 SQVTM and CDR2 ANQGSEA come from the germline V gene. The CDR3 is 13 amino acids. Here the CDR3 reads CTLRPGTGQPQHF. The CDR3, as DNA: TGCACCCTCCGCCCGGGAACTGGTCAGCCCCAGCATTTT.

The genes are TRBV18 and TRBJ2-1, with 8 bases matching TRBD1. The trim removed 3 bases at V and 10 bases at J, leaving 8 bases unmatched. The germline V gene has CDR1 KGHSH and CDR2 LQKENI. The CDR3 has 14 amino acids. The CDR3 nucleotides are TGTGCCAGCTCACCGCGGACAGGGTTACACGAGCAGTTCTTC. As protein: CASSPRTGLHEQFF.

About this clone: Here the CDR3 omits its conserved ending phenylalanine or tryptophan, so a read error is the likely source. Here the CDR3 DNA reads TGTGCCAGCTCCAAGACTAGCGAACGCTACGAGCAGTACCTC. It codes for CASSKTSERYEQYL. The gene calls are TRBV6-1 and TRBJ2-7; TRBD2 agrees at 8 bases. The CDR3 is 14 residues long. Germline V gene lookup returns CDR1 MNHNS and CDR2 SASEGT. The ends lost 8 bases at V and 3 bases at J; junction bases unmatched: 9.

The V and J genes are TRBV2 and TRBJ2-1, with 11 positions matching TRBD2. V lost 0 bases and J lost 9; bases outside the gene matches: 13. The germline V gene has CDR1 SNHLY and CDR2 FYNNEI. CDR3 length equals 18 residues. The CDR3 spells CASSEARVEGLADPEQFF. Here the CDR3 DNA reads TGTGCCAGCAGTGAAGCTCGGGTTGAGGGACTAGCGGACCCTGAGCAGTTCTTC.

V gene TRBV5-8 combines with J gene TRBJ1-2; D gene ambiguous. Germline lookup yields CDR1 SGHTS and CDR2 YDEGEE. This CDR3 region has 11 residues. The ends were cut back, 5 bases at V and 4 bases at J, with 6 bases in the middle. DNA for the CDR3: TGTGCCAGCAGACAAACCTATGGCTACACCTTC. It specifies CASRQTYGYTF.

This chain uses TRBV29-1 with TRBJ1-1; possibly TRBD1 for D (6 bases). Trimming took off 3 bases at V and 4 bases at J, with 15 bases between the two ends. Germline CDR1 and CDR2: SQVTM and ANQGSEA. The length of the CDR3 is 14 residues. CDR3: CSVDQGRRTTEAFF. The CDR3 DNA reads TGCAGCGTTGATCAGGGGCGAAGGACCACTGAAGCTTTCTTT.

This chain links TRBV19 with TRBJ1-1; D not resolved. V was shortened by 5 bases and J by 3 bases, with 10 bases between the two germline ends. Germline values: CDR1 LNHDA, CDR2 SQIVND (reference sequence). This CDR3 has 13 amino acids. CDR3 region: CASSPTGYTEAFF. As DNA, the CDR3 is TGTGCCAGTAGTCCCACGGGGTACACTGAAGCTTTCTTT.

The gene calls are TRBV4-1 and TRBJ2-2, with 7 bases aligning to TRBD2. Germline CDR1 reads MGHRA; CDR2 reads YSYEKL. After removal of 1 base from V and 3 bases from J, the junction contained 2 bases not matched to a gene. The length of the CDR3 is 15 residues. The CDR3 sequence is CASSQVGGYTGELFF. The CDR3 DNA reads TGCGCCAGCAGCCAAGTGGGGGGGTACACCGGGGAGCTGTTTTTT.

The rearrangement links TRBV9 to TRBJ2-3; D might be TRBD2 (6 bases). Germline values: CDR1 SGDLS, CDR2 YYNGEE. V lost 3 bases, J lost 2 bases, and 19 bases lay in between. This CDR3 region has 17 residues. The CDR3 bases are TGTGCCAGCAGCGCCCACTTAGGCGGAGGGGACACAGATACGCAGTATTTT. This gives the protein CASSAHLGGGDTDTQYF.

The chain uses TRBV15 and TRBJ2-1; D might be TRBD1 (6 bases). This CDR3 has 15 amino acids. Germline V CDR1 and CDR2: LNHNV, YYDKDF (reference sequence). V lost 3 bases and J 2 bases, leaving 11 bases between the germline ends. CDR3 sequence (DNA): TGTGCCACCAGCAGTAAAGGGGGTCCCTACAATGAGCAGTTCTTC. Its protein product is CATSSKGGPYNEQFF.

This rearrangement joins TRBV5-5 to TRBJ2-7, with TRBD2 identical over 12 bases. The ends lost 5 bases at V and 7 bases at J; junction bases unmatched: 7. Germline V CDR1 and CDR2: SGHKS, YYEKEE (reference sequence). The CDR3 covers 14 residues. CDR3 sequence: CASRTSGSPGEQYF. The CDR3 DNA follows: TGTGCCAGCAGGACTAGCGGGAGCCCGGGGGAGCAGTACTTC.

The J gene is TRBJ2-7, the V gene TRBV13; weak D call: TRBD1 (6 bases). Deletions cut 3 bases from V and 2 bases from J, with 11 bases between. Germline V gene data show CDR1 as PRHDT and CDR2 as FYEKMQ (reference sequence). CDR3 length: 14 amino acids. The CDR3 bases are TGTGCCAGCAGCTTTAGACAGGCCCCCTACGAGCAGTACTTC. Encoded protein: CASSFRQAPYEQYF.

This sequence joins TRBV6-1 and TRBJ1-4; 9 bases fit TRBD1. This CDR3 comprises 16 residues. CDR1 and CDR2 (germline): MNHNS, SASEGT. With 3 bases clipped from V and 5 bases from J, the junction kept 7 bases outside the gene matches. The CDR3 loop reads CASSDRSGTGNEKLFF. DNA for the CDR3: TGTGCCAGCAGTGACCGAAGTGGGACAGGGAATGAAAAACTGTTTTTT.

This rearrangement joins TRBV5-1 to TRBJ1-2; no firm D call. The CDR3 totals 14 residues. Germline CDR1 SGHRS, CDR2 YFSETQ. V lost 4 bases to trimming and J lost 12 bases, with 22 bases between them. CDR3 region: CASSPDDIRRGHTF. The CDR3 nucleotides are TGCGCCAGCAGCCCAGATGACATACGAAGAGGGCACACCTTC.

The chain joins TRBV5-1 to TRBJ2-1; the match to TRBD2 covers 13 bases. Germline CDR1 SGHRS, CDR2 YFSETQ. The V and J ends lost 3 bases and 3 bases, in that order; junction bases with no gene match: 6. This CDR3 is 17 amino acids long. This CDR3 reads CASSYGLAGAIYNEQFF. The CDR3 nucleotides are TGCGCCAGCAGCTACGGACTAGCGGGAGCGATCTACAATGAGCAGTTCTTC.

CDR3 sequence (DNA): TGTGCCAGCTCACCGGTCGCGGGGCACGGAGGAGACGAGCAGTACTTC. It encodes CASSPVAGHGGDEQYF. The chain is built from TRBV18 and TRBJ2-7, with D perhaps TRBD2 (6 bases). Per the germline V gene, CDR1 is KGHSH and CDR2 is LQKENI. V was clipped by 3 bases and J by 5 bases, with 20 bases between them. The CDR3 runs to 16 residues.

The gene calls are TRBV5-4 and TRBJ1-2, with 10 bases aligning to TRBD1. V lost 4 bases to trimming and J lost 4 bases; unmatched junction nucleotides: 10. The CDR3 covers 16 residues. CDR1 and CDR2 (germline): SGHNT, YYREEE (reference sequence). CDR3 sequence reads: CASSPPGTGVVYGYTF. The CDR3 DNA sequence: TGTGCCAGCAGCCCGCCGGGGACAGGGGTTGTCTATGGCTACACCTTC. Complete variable domain (other parts from reference TRBV5-4 and TRBJ1-2): ETGVTQSPTHLIKTRGQQVTLRCSSQSGHNTVSWYQQALGQGPQFIFQYYREEENGRGNFPPRFSGLQFPNYSSELNVNALELDDSALYLCASSPPGTGVVYGYTFGSGTRLTVV.

V usage is TRBV29-1 and J usage is TRBJ1-2, with 8 positions matching TRBD1. J lost 6 bases, V lost 6 bases, and 6 bases had no gene match. Looked up from germline, CDR1 is SQVTM and CDR2 is ANQGSEA. The CDR3 loop spans 12 amino acids. CDR3 coding DNA: TGCAGCGTCGTGACAGGGGTGGATGGCTACACCTTC. The encoded protein is CSVVTGVDGYTF.

This chain connects TRBV11-2 to TRBJ1-4, with TRBD1 as a possible D gene (6 bases). Looked up from germline, CDR1 is SGHAT and CDR2 is FQNNGV. The V end lost 2 bases, the J end lost 3 bases, and 10 bases lay between the germline ends. The CDR3 is made up of 15 amino acids. The CDR3 here is CASSLKQGPNEKLFF. The DNA for the CDR3 is TGTGCCAGCAGCTTAAAGCAGGGGCCTAATGAAAAACTGTTTTTT.

The V and J genes are TRBV6-4 and TRBJ2-3, with TRBD2 matching over 9 bases. The CDR3 covers 15 residues. The junction had 7 bases not matched to a gene; V was cut back by 4 bases and J by 5 bases. The germline V gene has CDR1 MRHNA and CDR2 SNTAGT. The CDR3 protein is CASSALAGPLDTQYF. DNA of the CDR3: TGTGCCAGCAGTGCTCTAGCGGGGCCATTAGATACGCAGTATTTT.

The genes are TRBV30 and TRBJ1-4; D perhaps matches TRBD1 (5 bases). The CDR3 has 15 amino acids. The germline V gene encodes CDR1 GTSNPN and CDR2 SVGIG (reference sequence). Trimming stripped 2 bases from V and 10 bases from J, with 20 bases between. In DNA, the CDR3 is TGTGCCTGGAGTACCCGGGGTCCTCGGGGGGGAAAACTGTTTTTT. This codes for CAWSTRGPRGGKLFF. Complete variable domain (other parts from reference TRBV30 and TRBJ1-4): SQTIHQWPATLVQPVGSPLSLECTVEGTSNPNLYWYRQAAGRGLQLLFYSVGIGQISSEVPQNLSASRPQDRQFILSSKKLLLSDSGFYLCAWSTRGPRGGKLFFGSGTQLSVL.

Details on this clone: The junction differs from germline at one of its ends, possibly a read error. The V call is TRBV6-5, the J call TRBJ2-6, with D hard to call. Germline CDR1 reads MNHEY; CDR2 reads SVGAGI. This CDR3 spans 14 amino acids. The CDR3 DNA follows: TGTGCCAGCAGTTACCGTCCTGGCGCCAACGTCCTGACTTTC. It yields the protein CASSYRPGANVLTF.

The V and J genes are TRBV4-2 and TRBJ2-7; weak D call: TRBD1 (6 bases). Germline V gene lookup returns CDR1 LGHNA and CDR2 YNFKEQ. V lost 1 base and J lost 2, with 18 bases in between. The CDR3 runs 17 residues. CDR3 sequence: CASSQGTLTGTPYEQYF. DNA of the CDR3: TGTGCCAGCAGCCAAGGAACTCTGACAGGTACACCCTACGAGCAGTACTTC.

CDR3: CASSLRGMNTEAFF. DNA of the CDR3: TGTGCCAGCAGTCTCAGGGGGATGAACACTGAAGCTTTCTTT. The chain couples TRBV2 to TRBJ1-1; 7 bases are a match to TRBD1. Looked up from germline, CDR1 is SNHLY and CDR2 is FYNNEI. V lost 5 bases to trimming and J lost 0 bases; unmatched junction nucleotides: 3. This CDR3 is 14 amino acids long. Full variable domain (rest looked up from reference TRBV2 and TRBJ1-1): EPEVTQTPSHQVTQMGQEVILRCVPISNHLYFYWYRQILGQKVEFLVSFYNNEISEKSEIFDDQFSVERPDGSNFTLKIRSTKLEDSAMYFCASSLRGMNTEAFFGQGTRLTVV.

This chain connects TRBV6-6 to TRBJ1-5; 7 bases are a match to TRBD1. CDR3 size: 16 residues. The V and J ends lost 4 bases and 4 bases, in that order; junction bases with no gene match: 10. Germline CDR1 MNHNY, CDR2 SVGAGI (reference sequence). CDR3 sequence reads: CASSSIWDSLNQPQHF. The CDR3 DNA is TGTGCCAGCAGTTCCATATGGGACAGCTTAAATCAGCCCCAGCATTTT.

The chain links TRBV27 to TRBJ1-5; no clear D gene. The CDR3 totals 12 residues. Trimming took off 2 bases at V and 6 bases at J, with 5 bases between the two ends. The germline CDR1 and CDR2 sequences are MNHEY and SMNVEV (reference sequence). The CDR3 bases are TGTGCCAGCAGTTTACGGGGTCAGCCCCAGCATTTT. This sequence encodes CASSLRGQPQHF.

Concerning this clone itself: One end of the junction does not line up with germline, which may come from a read error. The rearrangement links TRBV18 to TRBJ2-2; the D gene is possibly TRBD1 (6 bases). The CDR3 has 16 amino acids. Germline-derived CDR1 and CDR2 are KGHSH and LQKENI. The CDR3 nucleotides read TGTGCCAGCGCACCATCGATGTCAGGGGTAACCGGGGAGCTGTTTTTT. It translates to CASAPSMSGVTGELFF.

The chain couples TRBV6-1 to TRBJ1-6, with D possibly matching TRBD1 (5 bases). CDR1 MNHNS and CDR2 SASEGT come from the germline V gene. Trimming removed 2 bases at V and 10 bases at J, with 21 bases between. The CDR3 has 17 amino acids. The CDR3 DNA is TGTGCCAGCAGTGAAACCAGGAGGGGAGGTATGAGATCACCCCTCCACTTT. It specifies CASSETRRGGMRSPLHF.